A selection of T cell receptor beta chains follows, all from one sample in a study of T cell responses to AZD1222 COVID-19 vaccine. Data came from immunoSEQ multiplex PCR; TCRdb stores just in-frame clones and leaves some out. The data contain approximately 300,000 clones, almost 95% of them seen just once; the ten biggest clones take up around 0.58%. The sequencing used peripheral blood, collected 28 days after the second AZD1222 dose. All receptors derive from an adult who received the AZD1222 COVID-19 vaccine. Both conserved end residues are part of each CDR3. Fields, in order: J gene, clone size, D gene, V gene, CDR3 protein, CDR3 DNA. A D gene is named only where the DNA matches it firmly. Rows give clone size only sometimes, using once, few, many, or a class for an expanded clone.

>TRBJ2-1|once|NA|TRBV28
CASIPGTEYYNEQFF
TGTGCCAGCATCCCCGGGACTGAATACTACAATGAGCAGTTCTTC
>TRBJ1-2|NA|NA|TRBV20-1
CSAYYGYGYTF
TGCAGTGCCTATTATGGCTATGGCTACACCTTC
>TRBJ2-7|NA|NA|TRBV24-1
CATSDPDSYEQYF
TGTGCCACCAGTGATCCGGACAGTTACGAGCAGTACTTC
>TRBJ1-1|few|NA|TRBV28
CASSLLSRGLKGDTEAFF
TGTGCCAGCAGTTTATTGTCCAGGGGTTTGAAGGGTGACACTGAAGCTTTCTTT
>TRBJ2-1|NA|TRBD2|TRBV7-2
CASTPPPSGSYNEQFF
TGTGCCTCCACCCCTCCTCCTAGCGGTTCCTACAATGAGCAGTTCTTC
>TRBJ2-1|NA|TRBD2|TRBV10-3
CAISESGDAGEGEQFF
TGTGCCATCAGTGAGTCGGGTGATGCGGGAGAGGGTGAGCAGTTCTTC
>TRBJ1-1|NA|NA|TRBV21-1
CASSVCLRVPNTEAFF
TGTGCCAGCAGCGTCTGTCTGCGGGTTCCGAACACTGAAGCTTTCTTT
>TRBJ1-1|NA|NA|TRBV28
CASSPNHREAFF
TGTGCCAGCAGTCCCAACCACCGTGAAGCTTTCTTT
>TRBJ2-2|NA|TRBD2|TRBV3-1/TRBV3-2
CASSPVGAGGYTGELFF
TGTGCCAGCAGCCCCGTTGGAGCGGGGGGGTACACCGGGGAGCTGTTTTTT
>TRBJ1-6|once|NA|TRBV3-1/TRBV3-2
CASSQAQGNSPLHF
TGTGCCAGCAGCCAAGCGCAGGGGAATTCACCCCTCCACTTT
>TRBJ1-2|NA|NA|TRBV3-1/TRBV3-2
CASSPPWTEYGYTF
TGTGCCAGCAGCCCCCCGTGGACGGAGTATGGCTACACCTTC
>TRBJ1-6|NA|TRBD1|TRBV27
CASRATGLYNSPLHF
TGTGCCAGCAGGGCGACAGGGCTCTATAATTCACCCCTCCACTTT
>TRBJ2-3|NA|TRBD2|TRBV6-4
CASSEGLAVNTQYF
TGTGCCAGCAGTGAGGGTCTAGCGGTGAATACGCAGTATTTT
>TRBJ2-7|NA|NA|TRBV28
CASSPPHSLSYEQYF
TGTGCCAGCAGTCCCCCTCACAGCCTCTCCTACGAGCAGTACTTC
>TRBJ2-1|NA|TRBD2|TRBV27
CASSLGLAGESEQFF
TGTGCCAGCAGTTTAGGGCTAGCGGGGGAATCTGAGCAGTTCTTC